This T cell receptor (beta chain) derives from a study of tumor-infiltrating lymphocytes in primary liver carcinoma. Study-wide context: Men and women, 30 to 69 years of age, made up the patients. Study-wide findings and caveats: The difference in top-250-clone fraction between tumors and blood was significant, favoring tumors (p = 0.039).

Of note for this clonotype: The antigen is undetermined. One end of the junction fails to match germline, which may point to a read error.

DNA and RNA were both co-extracted from 20-30 mg of bulk tissue that had not been sorted. The patients presented with primary liver carcinoma, which was managed through surgical resection. The CDR3 runs to 17 residues. Per germline, CDR1 SGHAT and CDR2 FQDESV (reference sequence). Production of TCR beta cDNA used around 500 ng total RNA together with a constant-region primer. Libraries for TCR beta were built through three nested multiplex PCR rounds, which together made up a slightly modified ARM-PCR procedure. The first two PCR rounds, around 10 cycles each, used TRBV1-TRBV30 forward primers and a C-beta reverse primer. TCRdb redid the calling of the multiplex PCR reads with MiXCR, one entry per CDR3 protein. Among approximately 110,000 distinct CDR3 sequences listed, approximately 78% were seen once.

The gene calls are TRBV11-1 and TRBJ2-4, with D tentatively TRBD2 (6 bases). The TCR comes from a man in his forties or fifties with primary liver carcinoma and hepatitis B virus infection. The sequencing input was liver tumor tissue from sampling region 3. The subset: tumor region T3, left-lateral pole. The CDR3 bases are TGTACCAGCAGTTTTCCCGGGATTAGCGGTACCAAAAACATTCACTACTTC. Protein: CTSSFPGISGTKNIHYF.